This paragraph reports one TCR beta chain. What this receptor recognizes is not known. No base qualities exist here, and no much larger clone lies one base off it. This sample is part of a study of shared clonotypes between healthy human individuals (dated by TCRdb to the early 2020s). Background for the entire study: Three men and two women, aged 18 to 49 years, made up the cohort. Leukapheresis yielded between about 0.85 and 9 billion PBMCs per donor. For each donor, CD4 naive and CD4 memory were each given three plates, CD8 naive was given two plates, and CD8 memory was given one plate. Libraries were prepared and TCR repertoires were sequenced by different laboratories using diverse techniques, in order to increase sequencing depth and limit assay-specific biases. To estimate repertoire size and how much clonotype sharing occurs between individuals, the study deeply sequenced the blood TCR repertoires of five or six healthy adults.

The CDR3 measures 13 amino acids from cysteine to phenylalanine. The read is trimmed to its CDR3 DNA, 39 bases read in frame from base 1. A distance of 7 bases separates the germline ends of V and J, which lose 1 base and 5 bases respectively. Taken from the germline V gene (reference sequence), the CDR1 and CDR2 loops are SEHNR and FQNEAQ. Donors were healthy HIV-negative adults with no recently reported acute infections or vaccinations. Only Caucasian adults living in Nashville, Tennessee, USA were represented among the donors. CD4+ T cells were enriched by magnetic negative selection, after which naive cells were positively selected on CD45RA and the negative fraction was taken as the memory subset. Blood was obtained by leukapheresis, after which PBMCs were separated by Ficoll-Histopaque density gradient centrifugation and cryopreserved in liquid nitrogen vapor phase. Purity and quantity of every magnetically sorted T cell population were checked by analytical flow cytometry. Genomic DNA was isolated from each sorted fraction and quantified by UV absorbance on a Nanodrop 2000c.

Using the deep immunoSEQ assay, TCR CDR3 regions were amplified from genomic DNA by multiplex PCR. Extracted genomic DNA from each cell subset was spread evenly across all wells of several immunoSEQ 96-well plates, with each plate serving as a replicate. Each replicate PCR for sorted subsets received about 220 ng genomic DNA, equal to 30,000 or so T cell genomes. Purified libraries were measured with a Qubit 3.0 fluorometer, size-checked on a Bioanalyzer 2100, and measured again with the KAPA Library Quantification kit. Each immunoSEQ 96-well plate was sequenced on its own single-read 150-cycle Illumina NextSeq 550 flow cell. The authors' analysis ran thus. Because the immunoSEQ output held only junctional sequences and lacked quality scores, the filtering could not match the filtering applied to full-length reads. Sequences were annotated with PyIR, a Python wrapper for IgBLAST v1.9, and V/J genes and CDR3 were assigned using IMGT germline references. Reads were filtered out if the reads had weak V/J assignments (E-value above 1e-6), no CDR3, stop codons, out-of-frame junctions, or ambiguous translated residues. A V3J clonotype was defined by an identical inferred V gene, J gene, and CDR3 amino acid sequence. To compute the percentage overlap between repertoires, the number of shared unique clonotypes was divided by the size of the smaller repertoire. RTK rarefaction, the Chao1 estimator, and Recon v2.1 estimates of unobserved clonotypes were used to assess repertoire richness. OLGA was used to compute generation probabilities for all TCRbeta clonotypes that the gDNA method yielded from a handful of donors. This is the immuneACCESS table as TCRdb keeps it, with only in-frame sequences that have V and J called. A part of the clones is gone; compared with another copy, unresolved V genes explain less than half, and the rest is unexplained. V and J calls and clone size are copied from that table; D and trimming were computed from the DNA. The sample table holds roughly 680,000 clones, of which roughly two thirds were seen once. Approximately 1.8% of the sample is held by the ten biggest clonotypes.

The paper as a whole reports these results and caveats: Higher generation probabilities were observed for clonotypes shared by all four sorted-subset donors than for non-shared clonotypes. When a few donors were compared, the shared fraction of clonotypes was around 5% for naive CD4, around 4% for naive CD8, 2% to 2.5% for memory CD4, and about 0.36% for memory CD8. The small number of donors limited the genetic and exposure-history diversity represented. Naive subsets generally had larger estimated clonotype richness than memory subsets. Based on pairwise subsampling, the degree of clonotype sharing among donors was expected to be affected by sequencing depth. Even with the large sequencing depth, rarefaction of the sorted-subset datasets indicated that sequencing was incomplete. Only blood was sampled, and tissue TCR repertoires likely differ from those in blood.

The specimen sequenced was memory CD4+ T cells sorted from blood. Explained via the paper, the cell subset or site label denotes: CD45RA-negative fraction. The rearrangement joined TRBV7-9 to TRBJ2-3; TRBD2 might be the D gene, on 5 matching bases. This receptor was identified in a woman younger than 45 in good health. The CDR3 corresponds to CASSLVRGDTQYF. The nucleotide sequence is given as TGTGCCAGCAGCTTAGTTCGGGGAGATACGCAGTATTTT.